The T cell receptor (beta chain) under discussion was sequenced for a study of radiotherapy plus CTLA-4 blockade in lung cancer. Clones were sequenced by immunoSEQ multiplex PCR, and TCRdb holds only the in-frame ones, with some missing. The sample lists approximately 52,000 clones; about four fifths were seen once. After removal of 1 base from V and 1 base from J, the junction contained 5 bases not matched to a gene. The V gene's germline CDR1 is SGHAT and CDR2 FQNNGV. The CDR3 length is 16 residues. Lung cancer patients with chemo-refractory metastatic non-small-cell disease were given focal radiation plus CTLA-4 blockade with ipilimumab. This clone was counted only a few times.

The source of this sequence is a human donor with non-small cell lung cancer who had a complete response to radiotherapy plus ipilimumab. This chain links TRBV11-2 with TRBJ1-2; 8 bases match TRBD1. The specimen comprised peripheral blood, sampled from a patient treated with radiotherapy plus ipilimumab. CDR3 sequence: CASSLAGQGDNYGYTF. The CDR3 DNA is TGTGCCAGCAGCTTAGCCGGACAGGGAGATAACTATGGCTACACCTTC. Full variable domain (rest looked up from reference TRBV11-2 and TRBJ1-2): EAGVAQSPRYKIIEKRQSVAFWCNPISGHATLYWYQQILGQGPKLLIQFQNNGVVDDSQLPKDRFSAERLKGVDSTLKIQPAKLEDSAVYLCASSLAGQGDNYGYTFGSGTRLTVV.